The next 6 T cell receptor beta chains were all read from a single sample in a study of T cell repertoires in cytomegalovirus infection. MiXCR was run by TCRdb on the reads, yielding one entry per CDR3 protein. The data show 400,000 or so distinct CDR3 sequences, around 32% seen once. The sequencing sample was made of PBMCs. Source of these receptors: a human donor in good health (CMV status not recorded). Some clones in this sample may be carry-over from other donors' samples.

Ten or more counts support this clonotype. The chain uses TRBV7-6 and TRBJ2-1; TRBD2 matches at 8 bases. Losses at the gene ends were 5 bases for V and 6 bases for J; bases not matched to a gene: 9. The CDR3 is 15 amino acids. The germline V gene encodes CDR1 SGHVS and CDR2 FNYEAQ. The CDR3 bases are TGTGCCAGCAGCGAAGCGGGGGTCGTAAGCAATGAGCAGTTCTTC. Amino acids: CASSEAGVVSNEQFF.

This clonotype showed up many times. The J gene is TRBJ2-1, the V gene TRBV7-7, with 12 bases identical to TRBD1. The CDR3 loop spans 15 amino acids. In germline, CDR1 is SSHAT, CDR2 FNYEAQ (reference sequence). This chain's CDR3 is CASFNWGQGAVEQFF. In nucleotides, the CDR3 is TGTGCTAGCTTTAACTGGGGACAGGGGGCCGTTGAGCAGTTCTTC.

This rearrangement joins TRBV7-9 to TRBJ1-1; 10 nucleotides agree with TRBD1. Losses at the gene ends were 5 bases for V and 5 bases for J; bases not matched to a gene: 17. CDR1 and CDR2 (germline): SEHNR, FQNEAQ (reference sequence). This CDR3 has 18 residues. The CDR3 coding sequence is TGTGCCAGCAGCACCCCTAGGGGGACAGGGGCTATAGTGACTGAAGCTTTCTTT. Translation: CASSTPRGTGAIVTEAFF.

For this clonotype: A much larger clone differs by one base, so this may be a read error. The J gene is TRBJ1-1, the V gene TRBV7-8, with D hard to call. Looked up from germline, CDR1 is SGHVS and CDR2 is FQNEAQ. The CDR3 extends over 15 amino acids. Deletions cut 5 bases from V and 3 bases from J, with 16 bases between. CDR3 amino acids: CASSPEGTMDTEAFF. The DNA of the CDR3 is TGTGCCAGCAGCCCCGAGGGAACAATGGACACTGAAGCTTTCTTT.

In its sample, this clonotype was seen a few times. The chain links TRBV5-8 to TRBJ2-3; D tentatively fits TRBD1 or TRBD2 (5 bases each). This CDR3 contains 15 residues. CDR1 and CDR2 (germline): SGHTS, YDEGEE. V gave up 6 bases and J gave up 4 bases, with 18 bases separating them. CDR3 nucleotide sequence: TGTGCCAGCACCCCGGGACCGCCCCCCCCAGATACGCAGTATTTT. It codes for CASTPGPPPPDTQYF.

Turning to this clonotype: This may stem from a read error, because a much larger clone lies one nucleotide away. The rearrangement joins TRBV7-8 to TRBJ1-4; D remains unclear. Trimming left V 5 bases short and J 6 bases short, with 16 bases between. This CDR3 contains 15 residues. The germline gives CDR1 SGHVS, CDR2 FQNEAQ. The CDR3 DNA sequence: TGTGCCAGCAGCACAGATACATATGCCCATGAAAAACTGTTTTTT. Translating it yields CASSTDTYAHEKLFF.